The sequence of this TCR beta chain was determined in a study of T cells after yellow fever vaccination. General study findings and limits: Contamination of FACS-sorted repertoires by abundant clonotypes from the bulk population could occur. Relatively few clonotypes were ones that appeared in both CD4 and CD8 compartments. Most primary-vaccination clones recurred post-booster (roughly 96% CD4, roughly 87% CD8).

The table lists this clonotype with a few counts. Antigen unknown. TCRdb redid the calling of the 5' RACE reads with MiXCR, one entry per CDR3 protein. The data hold about 300,000 distinct CDR3 sequences, with 8.7% observed a single time. Germline CDR1 and CDR2: LGHNA and YNFKEQ. The CDR3 extends over 17 amino acids. The V segment lost 0 bases and the J segment 7 bases; nucleotides outside the gene matches: 11. The sample consisted of CD4+ T cells sorted from PBMCs, taken 5 days after the yellow fever booster vaccination. The rearrangement links TRBV4-2 to TRBJ1-4, with 7 bases identical to TRBD1. The TCR comes from a man younger than 35 who received the YFV17D yellow fever vaccine. The CDR3 loop reads CASSQDQRSRGFEKLFF. CDR3 DNA sequence: TGTGCCAGCAGCCAAGATCAACGGAGCAGGGGGTTTGAAAAACTGTTTTTT.